The clone carrying this T cell receptor (beta chain) was picked up one time. The target antigen is unknown. Clones were sequenced by immunoSEQ multiplex PCR, and TCRdb holds only the in-frame ones, with some missing. The repertoire holds about 700,000 clones, 92% seen once, with approximately 24% in the top ten. Naive CD8 cells lacked CD45RO and underwent positive selection for CCR7, leaving out terminally differentiated effector memory CD45RA+ cells. Every donor was a Caucasian adult from Nashville, Tennessee. The sample comes from a study of shared clonotypes between healthy human individuals. Study-level results: Some clonotypes were shared by all four sorted-subset donors, while others were not shared. The non-shared ones had lower generation probabilities than the shared ones. Estimated richness was generally greater in naive than memory subsets.

The V end lost 6 bases, the J end lost 5 bases, and 11 bases lay between the germline ends. This CDR3 is 13 amino acids long. Per the germline V gene, CDR1 is MNHEY and CDR2 is SMNVEV (reference sequence). Sequenced: naive CD8+ T cells sorted from blood. This TCR derives from a man between 25 and 39 years old in good health. The genes are TRBV27 and TRBJ2-1, with D possibly called TRBD1 or TRBD2 (5 bases each). The DNA of the CDR3 is TGTGCCAGCAGCCAGGGACGCCACAATGAGCAGTTCTTC. It codes for CASSQGRHNEQFF.